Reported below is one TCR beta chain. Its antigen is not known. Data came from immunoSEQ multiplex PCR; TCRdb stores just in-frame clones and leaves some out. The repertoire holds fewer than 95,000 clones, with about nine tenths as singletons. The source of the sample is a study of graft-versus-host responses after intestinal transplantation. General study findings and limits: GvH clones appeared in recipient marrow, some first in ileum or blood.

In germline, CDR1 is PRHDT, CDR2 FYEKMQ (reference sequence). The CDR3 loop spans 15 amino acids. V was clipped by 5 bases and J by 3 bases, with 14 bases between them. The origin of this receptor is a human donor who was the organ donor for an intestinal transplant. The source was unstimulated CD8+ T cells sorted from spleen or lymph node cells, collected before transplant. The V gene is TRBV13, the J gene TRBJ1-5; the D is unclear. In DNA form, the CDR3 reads TGTGCCAGCAGCCTGGCAGGCGCCTTCAATCAGCCCCAGCATTTT. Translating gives CASSLAGAFNQPQHF.